These 24 T cell receptor beta chains share one sample of origin, sequenced in a study of OX40 agonist ivuxolimab in advanced cancers. TCRdb keeps only in-frame clones here, not all; method: immunoSEQ multiplex PCR. This sample has roughly 48,000 clones, with 87% found just once. Specimen: CD4+ or CD8+ T cells sorted from blood, collected in a trial of the OX40 agonist ivuxolimab. These receptors originate from an adult with an advanced solid tumor such as melanoma, head and neck, liver or kidney cancer.

J is TRBJ2-1 and V is TRBV12-5; D is possibly TRBD2 (6 bases). Germline CDR1 and CDR2: LGHNT and FRNRAP. The CDR3 is 17 amino acids. V was clipped by 2 bases and J by 3 bases, with 17 bases between them. CDR3: CASGLLGGGRLYNEQFF. The CDR3 DNA sequence: TGTGCTAGTGGTTTGCTCGGGGGTGGCCGCCTCTACAATGAGCAGTTCTTC.

This chain joins TRBV18 and TRBJ1-5; no reliable D call. CDR1 KGHSH and CDR2 LQKENI come from the germline V gene. Trimming cost V 5 bases and J 7 bases, with 15 bases left between them. The CDR3 covers 14 residues. The CDR3 nucleotides read TGTGCCAGCTCAGAGACGGGTCTGATGCAGCCCCAGCATTTT. It specifies CASSETGLMQPQHF.

The chain combines TRBV27 with TRBJ2-3; D is perhaps TRBD1 or TRBD2 (6 bases each). Germline-derived CDR1 and CDR2 are MNHEY and SMNVEV (reference sequence). Trimming shortened V by 6 bases and J by 4 bases, and 17 bases separated the two germline ends. This CDR3 is 15 amino acids long. CDR3 nucleotide sequence: TGTGCCAGCAGCGGGGACTTGGGGGCCGCAGATACGCAGTATTTT. This codes for CASSGDLGAADTQYF.

The chain joins TRBV4-3 to TRBJ1-2; D unresolved. Trimming took off 0 bases at V and 7 bases at J, with 9 bases between the two ends. CDR1 is LGHNA and CDR2 is YSLEER in the germline V gene. The CDR3 consists of 13 residues. The CDR3 DNA reads as TGCGCCAGCAGCCAAGATTACGGACCTGGCTACACCTTC. This gives the protein CASSQDYGPGYTF.

The V and J genes are TRBV28 and TRBJ1-2, with 9 bases that match TRBD1. CDR3 length: 16 amino acids. Germline CDR1 reads MDHEN; CDR2 reads SYDVKM. V lost 3 bases to trimming and J lost 0 bases; unmatched junction nucleotides: 5. This CDR3 is CASSLGTGITNYGYTF. CDR3 sequence (DNA): TGTGCCAGCAGTTTGGGGACAGGGATTACTAACTATGGCTACACCTTC.

This clone was detected once. This sequence joins TRBV19 and TRBJ2-7; possibly TRBD1 for D (5 bases). Trimming took off 5 bases at V and 3 bases at J, with 11 bases between the two ends. The CDR3 spans 13 residues. In germline, CDR1 is LNHDA, CDR2 SQIVND (reference sequence). CDR3: CASSLTALYEQYF. The CDR3 DNA follows: TGTGCCAGTAGTCTGACAGCACTCTACGAGCAGTACTTC.

The chain employs TRBV28 and TRBJ1-2; D possibly corresponds to TRBD1 (6 bases). This CDR3 spans 16 amino acids. The germline V gene has CDR1 MDHEN and CDR2 SYDVKM. Trimming left V 3 bases short and J 3 bases short, with 17 bases between. The CDR3: CASSLLGRGSDYGYTF. For the CDR3, the DNA is TGTGCCAGCAGTTTGCTTGGCAGGGGTTCTGACTATGGCTACACCTTC.

As to this clone: The junction does not match germline at one end; this may be a read error. J is TRBJ2-1 and V is TRBV7-7; possible D gene TRBD2, 6 bases. The germline V gene encodes CDR1 SSHAT and CDR2 FNYEAQ (reference sequence). This CDR3 comprises 15 residues. In DNA form, the CDR3 reads TGTGCTAGCAGCTTCGGGCCCGGAGGGTACAATGAGCAGTTCTTC. The encoded protein is CASSFGPGGYNEQFF.

V usage is TRBV11-2 and J usage is TRBJ2-3; either TRBD1 or TRBD2 may supply D (5 bases each). This CDR3 contains 12 residues. The germline gives CDR1 SGHAT, CDR2 FQNNGV. V was cut by 0 bases and J by 12 bases, with 10 bases left in between. The CDR3 reads CASSLDEGFQYF. CDR3 coding DNA: TGTGCCAGCAGCTTAGATGAGGGGTTCCAGTATTTT.

Only a few counts were recorded for this clone. V is TRBV13 and J is TRBJ1-5; D is uncertain. The germline CDR1 and CDR2 sequences are PRHDT and FYEKMQ (reference sequence). The ends were cut back, 0 bases at V and 6 bases at J, with 3 bases in the middle. CDR3 length: 12 amino acids. The CDR3 sequence is CASSLGGQPQHF. Here the CDR3 DNA reads TGTGCCAGCAGCTTAGGGGGTCAGCCCCAGCATTTT.

The rearrangement links TRBV28 to TRBJ2-5; D is unclear. V was clipped by 7 bases and J by 1 base, with 13 bases between them. The CDR3 totals 14 residues. The V gene's germline CDR1 is MDHEN and CDR2 SYDVKM. CDR3 nucleotide sequence: TGTGCCAGCAAACGTGCGTATATCCAAGAGACCCAGTACTTC. It encodes CASKRAYIQETQYF.

This chain connects TRBV4-3 to TRBJ1-1; TRBD1 matches 8 bases. This CDR3 spans 18 amino acids. V dropped 0 bases and J dropped 0; count of bases not matched to a gene: 9. CDR1 is LGHNA, CDR2 YSLEER, per germline. Here the CDR3 reads CASSQEGQGPYMNTEAFF. In nucleotides, the CDR3 is TGCGCCAGCAGCCAAGAAGGACAGGGACCATACATGAACACTGAAGCTTTCTTT.

V is TRBV7-8 and J is TRBJ1-2, with D unresolved. This CDR3 region has 14 residues. Germline loops: CDR1 SGHVS, CDR2 FQNEAQ. Trimming cost V 1 base and J 8 bases, with 14 bases left between them. CDR3 loop: CASSLGDWGWGYTF. The CDR3 DNA sequence: TGTGCCAGCAGCTTAGGAGATTGGGGTTGGGGCTACACCTTC.

V and J are TRBV7-9 and TRBJ2-7, with D possibly TRBD1 on 5 matching bases. From germline, CDR1 is SEHNR and CDR2 FQNEAQ (reference sequence). V lost 5 bases and J lost 6, with 23 bases in between. This CDR3 region has 16 residues. For the CDR3, the DNA is TGTGCCAGCAGCCTTAGAGAACCCCAGGGCGCATTCGAGCAGTACTTC. As protein: CASSLREPQGAFEQYF. The whole variable domain, filled in from reference TRBV7-9 and TRBJ2-7, reads DTGVSQNPRHKITKRGQNVTFRCDPISEHNRLYWYRQTLGQGPEFLTYFQNEAQLEKSRLLSDRFSAERPKGSFSTLEIQRTEQGDSAMYLCASSLREPQGAFEQYFGPGTRLTVT.

V usage is TRBV14 and J usage is TRBJ2-1, with D possibly TRBD2 on 6 matching bases. CDR3 length: 14 residues. Trimming took 4 bases from V and 4 from J, leaving 11 bases between them. Germline CDR1 is SGHDN and CDR2 is FVKESK. The chain's CDR3 is CASSLPRGYNEQFF. As DNA, the CDR3 is TGTGCCAGCAGCCTACCCCGGGGGTACAATGAGCAGTTCTTC.

V is TRBV28 and J is TRBJ2-1; 10 bases fit TRBD2. The CDR3 extends over 18 amino acids. The germline V gene has CDR1 MDHEN and CDR2 SYDVKM. After removal of 3 bases from V and 4 bases from J, the junction contained 12 bases not matched to a gene. The CDR3 loop reads CASSFATSGDSFYNEQFF. CDR3 nucleotides: TGTGCCAGCAGTTTTGCTACTAGCGGGGATTCTTTTTACAATGAGCAGTTCTTC.

The J gene is TRBJ2-1, the V gene TRBV11-1; TRBD2 is a possible D gene (5 bases). The CDR3 has 18 residues. The ends were cut back, 4 bases at V and 5 bases at J, with 24 bases in the middle. Germline CDR1 reads SGHAT; CDR2 reads FQDESV (reference sequence). CDR3 sequence reads: CASSSTGSASRLHNEQFF. CDR3 coding DNA: TGTGCCAGCAGCTCTACCGGTTCGGCTAGCAGACTCCACAATGAGCAGTTCTTC.

The chain uses TRBV5-1 and TRBJ1-3, with D uncertain. The CDR3 contains 15 residues. Germline V lookup: CDR1 SGHRS, CDR2 YFSETQ. V lost 0 bases, J lost 0 bases, and 7 bases lay in between. CDR3 loop: CASSLARRSGNTIYF. The CDR3, as DNA: TGCGCCAGCAGCTTGGCCCGACGCTCTGGAAACACCATATATTTT.

Here the CDR3 reads CASSARGGLKHATNEKLFF. CDR3 in DNA: TGTGCCAGCAGCGCCCGTGGAGGGTTGAAACATGCAACTAATGAAAAACTGTTTTTT. The V and J genes are TRBV9 and TRBJ1-4; no clear D. V was shortened by 3 bases and J by 0 bases, with 21 bases between the two germline ends. This CDR3 comprises 19 residues. Germline V gene data show CDR1 as SGDLS and CDR2 as YYNGEE.

Here the CDR3 reads CASSVVGNWNEQFF. In DNA, the CDR3 is TGTGCCAGCAGCGTAGTGGGTAATTGGAATGAGCAGTTCTTC. The rearrangement joins TRBV9 to TRBJ2-1; D ambiguous. Germline loops: CDR1 SGDLS, CDR2 YYNGEE. The CDR3 is made up of 14 amino acids. With 0 bases removed from V and 7 bases from J, the gap between germline ends came to 11 bases.

This clone was picked up one time. V gene TRBV4-1 combines with J gene TRBJ2-7, with 8 bases matching TRBD2. Germline V lookup: CDR1 MGHRA, CDR2 YSYEKL. This CDR3 is built from 14 residues. Trimming cost V 4 bases and J 2 bases; bases outside gene matches: 4. Here the CDR3 reads CASSRGSGTYEQYF. In nucleotides, the CDR3 is TGCGCCAGCAGCCGGGGTAGCGGGACCTACGAGCAGTACTTC.

This clone was seen a few times. The J gene is TRBJ2-5, the V gene TRBV13; the D is unclear. The CDR3 has 12 amino acids. V lost 3 bases to trimming and J lost 1 base, with 3 bases between them. CDR1 is PRHDT, CDR2 FYEKMQ, per germline (reference sequence). Here the CDR3 DNA reads TGTGCCAGCAGCTTGGCCCAAGAGACCCAGTACTTC. Protein product: CASSLAQETQYF.

This sequence joins TRBV27 and TRBJ2-5; tentatively, D is TRBD2 (7 bases). Judging by the DNA end, TRBJ2-7 fits better; the J call may be wrong. CDR3 length: 17 amino acids. From germline, CDR1 is MNHEY and CDR2 SMNVEV (reference sequence). The CDR3 loop is CASMPWGGQDDPYEQYF. The DNA for the CDR3 is TGTGCCAGCATGCCTTGGGGGGGGCAGGACGACCCCTACGAGCAGTACTTC.

V and J are TRBV4-3 and TRBJ1-2, with a possible D match to TRBD1 (6 bases). Germline CDR1 LGHNA, CDR2 YSLEER. V was cut by 1 base and J by 9 bases, with 15 bases left in between. This CDR3 is 14 amino acids long. The chain's CDR3 is CASSQVWVQGSYTF. The CDR3, as DNA: TGCGCCAGCAGCCAAGTGTGGGTCCAGGGGAGCTACACCTTC.